The 18 T cell receptor beta chains given below trace back to one sample, sequenced in a study of CD8 T cells in ankylosing spondylitis. TCRdb processed the 5' RACE reads anew with MiXCR; each CDR3 protein has one entry. The sample has hundreds of thousands of distinct CDR3 sequences; approximately 22% are singletons. The sample comprised blood, either unsorted or a sorted T cell fraction (not recorded which). The receptors were sampled from a male donor with ankylosing spondylitis or in good health (not recorded which).

In its sample, this clonotype was seen a few times. The V call is TRBV4-1, the J call TRBJ2-2, with 11 bases aligning to TRBD2. CDR3 length equals 16 residues. In germline, CDR1 is MGHRA, CDR2 YSYEKL. V was clipped by 0 bases and J by 6 bases; unmatched bases: 3. CDR3 in amino acids: CASSQEGLAEPGELFF. CDR3 nucleotide sequence: TGCGCCAGCAGCCAAGAGGGACTAGCGGAACCCGGGGAGCTGTTTTTT.

V usage is TRBV9 and J usage is TRBJ2-3; 9 bases line up with TRBD2. In germline, CDR1 is SGDLS, CDR2 YYNGEE. V was clipped by 0 bases and J by 3 bases; unmatched bases: 8. The CDR3 has 17 residues. The CDR3 here is CASSVGPGGGATDTQYF. In DNA, the CDR3 is TGTGCCAGCAGCGTAGGTCCTGGCGGGGGGGCGACAGATACGCAGTATTTT.

The chain links TRBV4-1 to TRBJ1-1; D gene ambiguous. With 4 bases removed from V and 1 base from J, the gap between germline ends came to 13 bases. The germline V gene encodes CDR1 MGHRA and CDR2 YSYEKL. The CDR3 covers 15 residues. The CDR3 here is CASSPYGRPNTEAFF. The DNA of the CDR3 is TGCGCCAGCAGCCCCTACGGACGGCCGAACACTGAAGCTTTCTTT.

This clonotype was observed a few times. The chain couples TRBV10-3 to TRBJ2-1; 11 bases are shared with TRBD2. J lost 5 bases, V lost 9 bases, and 6 bases had no gene match. Germline V gene sequence: CDR1 ENHRY, CDR2 SYGVKD. The CDR3 sequence is 14 residues long. CDR3 sequence: CAMISGGANNEQFF. DNA of the CDR3: TGTGCCATGATTAGCGGGGGGGCTAACAATGAGCAGTTCTTC.

In its sample, this clonotype was seen a few times. V is TRBV5-5 and J is TRBJ2-7, with D tentatively TRBD2 (5 bases). Trimming left V 0 bases short and J 3 bases short, with 13 bases between. The CDR3 has 15 residues. Germline CDR1 reads SGHKS; CDR2 reads YYEKEE (reference sequence). This CDR3 reads CASSLVSGGYYEQYF. The CDR3, as DNA: TGTGCCAGCAGCTTGGTTTCCGGCGGGTACTACGAGCAGTACTTC.

This clonotype was seen only a few times. The chain joins TRBV4-2 to TRBJ2-3, with TRBD2 as a possible D gene (7 bases). V was clipped by 0 bases and J by 1 base, with 11 bases between them. The CDR3 totals 16 residues. CDR1 and CDR2 (germline): LGHNA, YNFKEQ. The CDR3 DNA reads as TGTGCCAGCAGCCAAGATCGCGGGGGCGGCACAGATACGCAGTATTTT. This gives the protein CASSQDRGGGTDTQYF.

The chain combines TRBV10-2 with TRBJ2-2; TRBD1 matches 8 bases. This CDR3 spans 14 amino acids. The V gene's germline CDR1 is WSHSY and CDR2 SAAADI. With 8 bases clipped from V and 7 bases from J, the junction kept 9 bases outside the gene matches. The chain's CDR3 is CASATGGRDGELFF. The CDR3 nucleotides are TGCGCCAGCGCTACAGGGGGTAGAGACGGGGAGCTGTTTTTT.

The J gene is TRBJ2-5, the V gene TRBV10-3; 7 bases agree with TRBD1. After removal of 2 bases from V and 1 base from J, the junction contained 4 bases not matched to a gene. The germline CDR1 and CDR2 sequences are ENHRY and SYGVKD. The CDR3 sequence is 15 residues long. The CDR3 nucleotides read TGTGCCATCAGTGAGACAGGGGTCCCCCAAGAGACCCAGTACTTC. It translates to CAISETGVPQETQYF.

This chain connects TRBV20-1 to TRBJ2-7; 8 bases line up with TRBD2. This CDR3 has 16 residues. Germline values: CDR1 DFQATT, CDR2 SNEGSKA (reference sequence). With V trimmed by 0 bases and J by 2 bases, 9 bases remained unmatched. The CDR3 loop reads CSARDLKRGLTYEQYF. The CDR3 DNA sequence: TGCAGTGCTAGAGATCTCAAGCGGGGGCTAACCTACGAGCAGTACTTC.

The V gene is TRBV27, the J gene TRBJ2-5; 8 bases align to TRBD1. The germline gives CDR1 MNHEY, CDR2 SMNVEV (reference sequence). J gave up 2 bases and V 3 bases, and 5 bases lay outside the gene matches. The CDR3 length is 15 residues. CDR3 amino acids: CASSFYTGGQETQYF. The CDR3, as DNA: TGTGCCAGCAGTTTCTACACAGGGGGGCAAGAGACCCAGTACTTC.

This clonotype was observed a handful of times. The gene calls are TRBV5-1 and TRBJ2-7, with a tentative D call TRBD1 (7 bases). Per germline, CDR1 SGHRS and CDR2 YFSETQ. The CDR3 totals 15 residues. Trimming stripped 2 bases from V and 3 bases from J, with 15 bases between. CDR3 nucleotide sequence: TGCGCCAGCAGCTTCTCGCAGGGGGGACACTACGAGCAGTACTTC. Its translation: CASSFSQGGHYEQYF.

The chain recombines TRBV7-8 with TRBJ2-5; TRBD1 matches at 7 bases. CDR1 and CDR2 (germline): SGHVS, FQNEAQ. Trimming at V came to 3 bases and at J to 3 bases, leaving 10 bases not matched to a gene. The CDR3 is 16 amino acids. The DNA for the CDR3 is TGTGCCAGCAGCTTTCCGACAGGGACGTTCGAAGAGACCCAGTACTTC. Its translation is CASSFPTGTFEETQYF.

The rearrangement uses TRBV7-6 and TRBJ2-3; TRBD1 might be the D (5 bases). Trimming removed 1 base at V and 0 bases at J, with 11 bases between. Per the germline V gene, CDR1 is SGHVS and CDR2 is FNYEAQ. The CDR3 spans 16 residues. CDR3 in DNA: TGTGCCAGCAGCTTAGATCGTCAGGGCAGCACAGATACGCAGTATTTT. Translated: CASSLDRQGSTDTQYF.

This chain connects TRBV12-3 or TRBV12-4 to TRBJ2-2, with 10 nucleotides matching TRBD2. The J segment lost 5 bases and the V segment lost 0 bases, leaving 6 bases of the junction unmatched. The CDR3 is made up of 17 amino acids. CDR3: CASSLALLAGDTGELFF. The CDR3 bases are TGTGCCAGCAGTTTAGCGCTTCTAGCGGGGGATACCGGGGAGCTGTTTTTT.

The chain combines TRBV10-3 with TRBJ2-1; 8 bases match TRBD2. V gave up 0 bases and J gave up 6 bases; unmatched junction bases: 10. Germline lookup yields CDR1 ENHRY and CDR2 SYGVKD. This CDR3 has 17 amino acids. This CDR3 is CAISESDEPGLGNEQFF. The CDR3 nucleotides are TGTGCCATCAGTGAGTCCGACGAACCGGGACTAGGCAATGAGCAGTTCTTC.

This chain connects TRBV30 to TRBJ1-2; no reliable D call. Trimming cost V 3 bases and J 1 base, with 9 bases left between them. Germline V CDR1 and CDR2: GTSNPN, SVGIG (reference sequence). This CDR3 is built from 13 residues. CDR3 nucleotide sequence: TGTGCCTGGAGACACGGCCTTAACTATGGCTACACCTTC. As protein: CAWRHGLNYGYTF.

This clonotype was counted a few times. The chain combines TRBV10-1 with TRBJ2-3; 8 nucleotides match TRBD1. J gave up 1 base and V 3 bases, and 9 bases lay outside the gene matches. This CDR3 comprises 17 residues. Germline V lookup: CDR1 WNHNN, CDR2 SYGVQD (reference sequence). The CDR3 coding sequence is TGCGCCAGCAGTGATCAATTACAGGGGGTAGGCACAGATACGCAGTATTTT. Its protein product is CASSDQLQGVGTDTQYF.

The chain carries TRBV29-1 and TRBJ2-7; D may be TRBD2 (5 bases). Germline V gene data show CDR1 as SQVTM and CDR2 as ANQGSEA. The CDR3 consists of 13 residues. Trimming took off 5 bases at V and 0 bases at J, with 11 bases between the two ends. In DNA form, the CDR3 reads TGCAGCGTTAAGACGGGGAGCTCCTACGAGCAGTACTTC. Amino acid sequence: CSVKTGSSYEQYF.